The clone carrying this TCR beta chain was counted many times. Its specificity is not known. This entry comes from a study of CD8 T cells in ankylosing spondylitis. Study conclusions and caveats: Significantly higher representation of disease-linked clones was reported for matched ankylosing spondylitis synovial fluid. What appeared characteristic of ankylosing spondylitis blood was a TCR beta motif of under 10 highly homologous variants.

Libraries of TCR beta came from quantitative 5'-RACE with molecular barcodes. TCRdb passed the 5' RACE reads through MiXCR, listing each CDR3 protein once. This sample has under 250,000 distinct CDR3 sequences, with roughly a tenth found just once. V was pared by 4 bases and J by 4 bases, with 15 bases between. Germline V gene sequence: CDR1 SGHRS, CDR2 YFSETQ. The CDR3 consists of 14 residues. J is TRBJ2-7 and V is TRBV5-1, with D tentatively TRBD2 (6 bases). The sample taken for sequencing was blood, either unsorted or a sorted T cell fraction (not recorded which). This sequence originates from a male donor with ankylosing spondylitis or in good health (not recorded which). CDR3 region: CASSPAGGIYEQYF. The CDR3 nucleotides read TGCGCCAGCAGCCCGGCCGGCGGGATTTACGAGCAGTACTTC.